This T cell receptor (beta chain) was identified during a study of graft-versus-host responses after intestinal transplantation. Overall study results and limits: An association linked early post-transplant HvG declines with peak circulating GvH clone levels. Ileal or blood samples showed some GvH clones first, and such clones were also found in recipient marrow.

Profiled with immunoSEQ multiplex PCR; TCRdb holds only in-frame clones, not every one. The sample lists over 80,000 clones; 75% to 95% were seen once. The CDR3 has 16 residues. The germline V gene encodes CDR1 SGHNT and CDR2 YYREEE (reference sequence). The V end was cut by 6 bases, the J end by 7 bases, with 23 bases between. This clone has just a few counts. Its antigen is not identified. This chain links TRBV5-4 with TRBJ2-1, with a tentative D call TRBD2 (6 bases). The clonotype comes from a human donor who was the organ donor for an intestinal transplant. The sequenced sample was unstimulated CD4+ T cells sorted from spleen or lymph node cells, obtained before transplant. The CDR3 region is CASMNGAGPPGNEQFF. The CDR3 DNA follows: TGTGCCAGCATGAACGGAGCGGGCCCACCGGGGAATGAGCAGTTCTTC.